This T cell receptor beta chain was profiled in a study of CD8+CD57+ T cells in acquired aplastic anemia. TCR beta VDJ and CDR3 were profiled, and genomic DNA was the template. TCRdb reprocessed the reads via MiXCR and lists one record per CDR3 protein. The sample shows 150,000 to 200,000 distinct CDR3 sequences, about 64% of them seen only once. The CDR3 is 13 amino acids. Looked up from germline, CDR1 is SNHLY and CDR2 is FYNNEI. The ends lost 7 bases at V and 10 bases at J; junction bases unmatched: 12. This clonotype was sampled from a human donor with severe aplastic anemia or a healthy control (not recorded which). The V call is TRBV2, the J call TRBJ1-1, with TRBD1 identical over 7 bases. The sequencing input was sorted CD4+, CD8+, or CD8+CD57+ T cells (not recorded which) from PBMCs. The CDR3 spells CASKGRGLSGAFF. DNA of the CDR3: TGTGCCAGCAAAGGCAGGGGGTTGAGTGGAGCTTTCTTT.